Listed below are T cell receptor beta chains from one sample, sequenced in a study of blood T cell repertoires in COVID-19. Method: immunoSEQ multiplex PCR; TCRdb's copy keeps in-frame clones and lacks some. This table has 450,000 or so clones, over 85% appearing once. Source material: peripheral blood. Receptors were obtained from a man aged 18-30 years with COVID-19, enrolled during active disease. Both conserved end residues are part of each CDR3. A D gene is named only where the DNA matches it firmly.

D: .; V: TRBV19; J: TRBJ2-1; DNA: TGTGCCAGTAGTATAGGCTTCGGTGAGCAGTTCTTC; CDR3: CASSIGFGEQFF
D: .; V: TRBV11-2; J: TRBJ1-2; DNA: TGTGCCAGCAAGCAGGGGTTGGGCGGCTACACCTTC; CDR3: CASKQGLGGYTF
D: TRBD2; V: TRBV7-2; J: TRBJ2-3; DNA: TGTGCCAGCAGCTTAGCGGTTGGCGGGGGAGTAACAGATACGCAGTATTTT; CDR3: CASSLAVGGGVTDTQYF
D: .; V: TRBV19; J: TRBJ1-1; DNA: TGTGCCAGTAGTATGGCTGGGCCCGGAGCTTTCTTT; CDR3: CASSMAGPGAFF
D: .; V: TRBV2; J: TRBJ2-5; DNA: TGTGCCAGCATGCCGGGAGTCGAAGAGACCCAGTACTTC; CDR3: CASMPGVEETQYF
D: TRBD1; V: TRBV3-1/TRBV3-2; J: TRBJ2-6; DNA: TGTGCCAGCAGCCCCTACACCGGGACAGCGTCGTCTGGGGCCAACGTCCTGACTTTC; CDR3: CASSPYTGTASSGANVLTF
D: .; V: TRBV19; J: TRBJ2-7; DNA: TGTGCCAGTAGTCCAGGGTCGCCCTACGAGCAGTACTTC; CDR3: CASSPGSPYEQYF
D: .; V: TRBV5-8; J: TRBJ2-5; DNA: TGTGCCAGCAGCTCGACAGGCCTTCCTGGGGAGGAGACCCAGTACTTC; CDR3: CASSSTGLPGEETQYF
D: TRBD2; V: TRBV11-2; J: TRBJ2-1; DNA: TGTGCCACTTCGACTAGCTGGAATGAGCAGTTCTTC; CDR3: CATSTSWNEQFF
D: .; V: TRBV5-4; J: TRBJ1-2; DNA: TGTGCCAGCAGCTTGGCCGTCGGGGATGGCTACACCTTC; CDR3: CASSLAVGDGYTF
D: .; V: TRBV11-2; J: TRBJ2-7; DNA: TGTGCCAGCAGCTTAGATCTTAGGGGGGGCCCATACTTC; CDR3: CASSLDLRGGPYF
D: TRBD2; V: TRBV7-9; J: TRBJ2-5; DNA: TGTGCCAGCAGCTACTTAGCGGGGGGGCCGGAGACCCAGTACTTC; CDR3: CASSYLAGGPETQYF
D: .; V: TRBV4-1; J: TRBJ2-5; DNA: TGCGCCAGCAGCCAAGTAATCCAAGAGACCCAGTACTTC; CDR3: CASSQVIQETQYF
D: .; V: TRBV12-3/TRBV12-4; J: TRBJ1-2; DNA: TGTGCCAGCAGCCCAACAGAGAACTATGGCTACACCTTC; CDR3: CASSPTENYGYTF
D: TRBD2; V: TRBV5-6; J: TRBJ2-1; DNA: TGTGCCAGCAGCGAACTAGCGGGGAACTACAATGAGCAGTTCTTC; CDR3: CASSELAGNYNEQFF
D: .; V: TRBV3-1/TRBV3-2; J: TRBJ1-4; DNA: TGTGCCAGCAGCCTCTACGGGCAGGGGAATGAAAAACTGTTTTTT; CDR3: CASSLYGQGNEKLFF
D: .; V: TRBV7-7; J: TRBJ1-5; DNA: TGTGCCAGCAGCCGAGGGCGGCATAGCAATCAGCCCCAGCATTTT; CDR3: CASSRGRHSNQPQHF
D: TRBD2; V: TRBV7-2; J: TRBJ2-1; DNA: TGTGCCAGCATTGGGCTAGCGGGGGGCCCGAGCTCCTACAATGAGCAGTTCTTC; CDR3: CASIGLAGGPSSYNEQFF